The next 25 T cell receptor beta chains were all read from a single sample in a study of T cell repertoires in cytomegalovirus infection (dated by TCRdb to about 2019). Sequencing relied on an Illumina HiSeq 1500. TCRdb reprocessing: public reads trimmed at Q25 with fastp, clones called with MiXCR, in-frame beta chains kept. Rows are unified per CDR3 protein, each entry keeping the most common DNA and genes. This sample is represented by approximately 400,000 distinct CDR3 sequences; roughly a third of them were singletons. The ten top clones hold roughly 15% of the sample. Sequenced material: PBMCs. Receptors originate from a human donor in good health (CMV status not recorded). Some clones in this sample may be carry-over from other donors' samples.

This clonotype showed up just a few times. The chain uses TRBV6-8 and TRBJ2-1; D is possibly TRBD1 or TRBD2 (5 bases each). Germline V gives CDR1 MNHGY, CDR2 SAAAGT. The V end lost 5 bases, the J end lost 0 bases, and 14 bases lay between the germline ends. The CDR3 runs 16 residues. The CDR3 DNA follows: TGTGCCAGCAGTGCCGAGGGGACCAGCTCCTACAATGAGCAGTTCTTC. Its translation is CASSAEGTSSYNEQFF.

This rearrangement joins TRBV2 to TRBJ1-2, with D uncertain. V was pared by 8 bases and J by 1 base, with 5 bases between. Germline V lookup: CDR1 SNHLY, CDR2 FYNNEI. This CDR3 has 11 residues. CDR3 region: CASRLNYGYTF. CDR3 nucleotide sequence: TGTGCCAGCCGGCTTAACTATGGCTACACCTTC.

As concerns this clonotype: This could be a read error, since a much larger clone is one nucleotide away. The chain carries TRBV7-2 and TRBJ1-3, with 8 bases that match TRBD1. V dropped 2 bases and J dropped 2; count of bases not matched to a gene: 5. Germline V gene lookup returns CDR1 SGHTA and CDR2 FQGNSA. The CDR3 has 16 amino acids. The CDR3 bases are TGTGCCAGCAGCTTAAAGGGACAGGCAACTGGAAACACCATATATTTT. This sequence encodes CASSLKGQATGNTIYF.

This clonotype was counted at least ten times. This sequence joins TRBV6-1 and TRBJ1-1, with D hard to call. V lost 0 bases and J 11 bases, leaving 13 bases between the germline ends. CDR3 size: 13 residues. Per germline, CDR1 MNHNS and CDR2 SASEGT. The CDR3 sequence is CASSEAVHSGAFF. CDR3 nucleotides: TGTGCCAGCAGTGAAGCGGTCCATTCGGGGGCTTTCTTT.

Note on this clonotype: Given a much more abundant clone one base away, this may be a read error. This sequence joins TRBV7-6 and TRBJ1-2, with 8 bases aligning to TRBD1. The junction had 5 bases not matched to a gene; V was cut back by 5 bases and J by 3 bases. The CDR3 has 14 residues. Germline V gene sequence: CDR1 SGHVS, CDR2 FNYEAQ. Here the CDR3 reads CASSPGQGHYGYTF. CDR3 bases: TGTGCCAGCAGCCCCGGACAGGGACACTATGGCTACACCTTC. The full variable domain, in which reference TRBV7-6 and TRBJ1-2 provide the parts outside the CDR3, is GAGVSQSPRYKVTKRGQDVALRCDPISGHVSLYWYRQALGQGPEFLTYFNYEAQQDKSGLPNDRFSAERPEGSISTLTIQRTEQRDSAMYRCASSPGQGHYGYTFGSGTRLTVV.

This clonotype came up a few times. The V gene is TRBV19, the J gene TRBJ2-5; 8 bases map to TRBD1. CDR3 length: 15 amino acids. The V segment lost 3 bases and the J segment 10 bases; nucleotides outside the gene matches: 13. Germline V gene sequence: CDR1 LNHDA, CDR2 SQIVND (reference sequence). CDR3: CASSIQGAPSWGQYF. CDR3 coding DNA: TGTGCCAGTAGTATCCAGGGGGCCCCCTCCTGGGGCCAGTACTTC. Filled out from reference TRBV19 and TRBJ2-5, the complete variable domain reads DGGITQSPKYLFRKEGQNVTLSCEQNLNHDAMYWYRQDPGQGLRLIYYSQIVNDFQKGDIAEGYSVSREKKESFPLTVTSAQKNPTAFYLCASSIQGAPSWGQYFGPGTRLLVL.

Notes on this clonotype: The CDR3 does not close with the conserved phenylalanine or tryptophan, likely indicating a read error. This chain uses TRBV7-2 with TRBJ2-7; tentatively, D is TRBD1 or TRBD2 (5 bases each). V was trimmed by 0 bases and J by 7 bases, leaving 16 bases between them. Germline values: CDR1 SGHTA, CDR2 FQGNSA. There are 15 residues in the CDR3. The CDR3 loop reads CASSLAGKGAGEQYL. DNA of the CDR3: TGTGCCAGCAGCTTAGCGGGTAAGGGAGCAGGGGAGCAGTACTTA.

This clonotype was found a few times. The chain has TRBV6-5 and TRBJ2-7; TRBD1 matches at 8 bases. V shed 0 bases, J shed 6 bases, and the junction held 7 bases outside the gene matches. Germline assignment: CDR1 MNHEY and CDR2 SVGAGI. The CDR3 consists of 15 residues. Here the CDR3 DNA reads TGTGCCAGCAGTTACTCGACACAGGGGGTGGGCGAGCAGTACTTC. It yields the protein CASSYSTQGVGEQYF.

This clonotype occurred a few times. The V call is TRBV12-3 or TRBV12-4, the J call TRBJ1-2; TRBD1 agrees at 9 bases. The CDR3 spans 12 residues. The J segment lost 10 bases and the V segment lost 5 bases, leaving 5 bases of the junction unmatched. CDR3 loop: CASSVTGGAYTF. CDR3 nucleotide sequence: TGTGCCAGCAGTGTAACAGGGGGCGCCTACACCTTC.

The CDR3 region has the DNA TGTGCCAGCAGTAGATCAGGGGGCAAGAACACTGAAGCTTTCTTT. Translating gives CASSRSGGKNTEAFF. The chain links TRBV6-2 or TRBV6-3 to TRBJ1-1, with 8 positions matching TRBD1. The germline V gene has CDR1 MNHEY and CDR2 SVGEGT. The V gene end was trimmed by 5 bases and the J gene end by 1 base; junction bases not matched to a gene: 6. The CDR3 sequence is 15 residues long.

This clonotype showed up just a few times. The J gene is TRBJ1-2, the V gene TRBV12-5, with unresolved D. Trimming took 4 bases from V and 3 from J, leaving 9 bases between them. Per the germline V gene, CDR1 is LGHNT and CDR2 is FRNRAP. This CDR3 has 13 residues. CDR3 sequence (DNA): TGTGCTAGTGGTTCCGGACCGTACTATGGCTACACCTTC. Its protein is CASGSGPYYGYTF.

This clonotype was recorded many times. The V gene is TRBV7-2, the J gene TRBJ2-2; D is possibly TRBD1 (6 bases). CDR3 length equals 13 residues. Germline CDR1 and CDR2: SGHTA and FQGNSA. Trimming pared 4 bases from V and 5 bases from J, leaving 8 bases between. Here the CDR3 DNA reads TGTGCCAGCAGCTCGCAGGGGACCGGGGAGCTGTTTTTT. Protein product: CASSSQGTGELFF.

This clonotype was picked up a small number of times. The chain has TRBV27 and TRBJ1-1; 7 nucleotides align to TRBD1. The CDR3 is 14 amino acids. The germline V gene has CDR1 MNHEY and CDR2 SMNVEV (reference sequence). The V gene end was trimmed by 4 bases and the J gene end by 4 bases; junction bases not matched to a gene: 6. In DNA, the CDR3 is TGTGCCAGCAGTTGGGAGGGGGCCCCCACTGAAGCTTTCTTT. Translated, it gives CASSWEGAPTEAFF.

This clonotype was observed a few times. This rearrangement joins TRBV2 to TRBJ2-7; 7 bases are a match to TRBD1. Germline V lookup: CDR1 SNHLY, CDR2 FYNNEI. CDR3 length: 14 residues. V dropped 6 bases and J dropped 0; count of bases not matched to a gene: 5. Here the CDR3 DNA reads TGTGCCAGCAGGCCGGGACAGAGCTCCTACGAGCAGTACTTC. This gives the protein CASRPGQSSYEQYF.

The chain uses TRBV25-1 and TRBJ2-3, with 7 positions matching TRBD2. CDR1 and CDR2 (germline): MGHDK, SYGVNS. After removal of 5 bases from V and 1 base from J, the junction contained 6 bases not matched to a gene. This CDR3 contains 15 residues. Written as DNA, the CDR3 is TGTGCCAGCAGTTTGGGGGGGATACGCACAGATACGCAGTATTTT. Translation: CASSLGGIRTDTQYF.

A few counts support this clonotype. The chain recombines TRBV15 with TRBJ1-5; possible D gene TRBD1, 5 bases. The CDR3 is 14 amino acids. Trimming left V 1 base short and J 5 bases short, with 9 bases between. CDR1 and CDR2 (germline): LNHNV, YYDKDF (reference sequence). DNA for the CDR3: TGTGCCACCAGCAGAGGAGACAGATATCAGCCCCAGCATTTT. Its protein is CATSRGDRYQPQHF.

This chain uses TRBV13 with TRBJ2-4; TRBD1 might be the D (6 bases). The V gene lost 5 bases and the J gene lost 3 bases, with 11 bases spanning the gap. The germline V gene encodes CDR1 PRHDT and CDR2 FYEKMQ (reference sequence). There are 14 residues in the CDR3. CDR3 loop: CASSVRDNKNIQYF. DNA of the CDR3: TGTGCCAGCAGCGTCCGGGACAACAAAAACATTCAGTACTTC. The whole variable domain, filled in from reference TRBV13 and TRBJ2-4, reads AAGVIQSPRHLIKEKRETATLKCYPIPRHDTVYWYQQGPGQDPQFLISFYEKMQSDKGSIPDRFSAQQFSDYHSELNMSSLELGDSALYFCASSVRDNKNIQYFGAGTRLSVL.

The chain combines TRBV24-1 with TRBJ2-1; 9 bases line up with TRBD2. With 9 bases clipped from V and 7 bases from J, the junction kept 9 bases outside the gene matches. The CDR3 totals 14 residues. Germline-derived CDR1 and CDR2 are KGHDR and SFDVKD. For the CDR3, the DNA is TGTGCCACCGAGCGGGGGGCGGAGGATAATGAGCAGTTCTTC. Translation gives CATERGAEDNEQFF.

The V and J genes are TRBV6-2 or TRBV6-3 and TRBJ2-7; unclear D gene. Germline V gene lookup returns CDR1 MNHEY and CDR2 SVGEGT. V was clipped by 4 bases and J by 5 bases, with 9 bases between them. CDR3 length: 12 amino acids. CDR3 loop: CASSSGRDEQYF. The CDR3 nucleotides are TGTGCCAGCAGTTCCGGAAGAGACGAGCAGTACTTC.

The chain joins TRBV6-2 or TRBV6-3 to TRBJ2-3; possibly TRBD1 for D (6 bases). The CDR3 sequence is 19 residues long. V was trimmed by 7 bases and J by 4 bases, leaving 30 bases between them. Germline V lookup: CDR1 MNHEY, CDR2 SVGEGT. CDR3 region: CASTLSGHSLHQYPDTQYF. In nucleotides, the CDR3 is TGTGCCAGCACCTTGTCGGGACACAGCCTCCATCAATATCCAGATACGCAGTATTTT.

Worth noting for this clonotype: One junction end does not reproduce the germline sequence, and a read error may be involved. The V and J genes are TRBV14 and TRBJ1-3; D may be TRBD1 (5 bases). Per germline, CDR1 SGHDN and CDR2 FVKESK. The CDR3 covers 16 residues. CDR3 protein: CASSPETEYSGNTIYF. For the CDR3, the DNA is TGTGCCAGCAGCCCAGAGACAGAGTACTCTGGAAACACCATCTATTTT.

This clonotype appeared a few times. The rearrangement joins TRBV5-4 to TRBJ1-4, with 9 bases identical to TRBD1. The CDR3 length is 13 residues. Germline V gene data show CDR1 as SGHNT and CDR2 as YYREEE (reference sequence). The V gene end was trimmed by 2 bases and the J gene end by 11 bases; junction bases not matched to a gene: 4. The CDR3 here is CASSLGTGWKLFF. The CDR3 coding sequence is TGTGCCAGCAGCTTAGGGACAGGGTGGAAACTGTTTTTT.

The CDR3 region is CSARVRTGAYNEQFF. CDR3 nucleotides: TGCAGTGCTAGAGTGCGAACGGGGGCCTACAATGAGCAGTTCTTC. The rearrangement links TRBV20-1 to TRBJ2-1; TRBD2 might be the D (6 bases). V lost 1 base to trimming and J lost 2 bases, with 12 bases between them. Germline values: CDR1 DFQATT, CDR2 SNEGSKA (reference sequence). CDR3 length: 15 residues.

V usage is TRBV19 and J usage is TRBJ2-3; 9 nucleotides line up with TRBD1. The CDR3 is 14 residues long. The V gene's germline CDR1 is LNHDA and CDR2 SQIVND (reference sequence). V shed 5 bases and J 7 bases; nucleotides not matched to a gene: 7. The CDR3, as DNA: TGTGCCAGTAGTGGCGACAGGGGGTGGAATACGCAGTATTTT. It codes for CASSGDRGWNTQYF.

This clonotype was counted many times. The V and J genes are TRBV27 and TRBJ2-3, with 9 positions matching TRBD1. Germline V gene lookup returns CDR1 MNHEY and CDR2 SMNVEV (reference sequence). The CDR3 extends over 14 amino acids. J lost 4 bases, V lost 7 bases, and 6 bases had no gene match. CDR3 protein: CASNGQGPSDTQYF. Written as DNA, the CDR3 is TGTGCCAGCAACGGACAGGGGCCCTCAGATACGCAGTATTTT.